One sample yielded the 17 T cell receptor beta chains listed below, sequenced in a study of blood T cell repertoires in COVID-19. TCRdb's copy holds only in-frame clones and misses some; the assay was immunoSEQ multiplex PCR. The profile covers around 100,000 clones, with roughly 83% appearing a single time and 0.65% to 0.9% taken by the ten largest. Source material: peripheral blood. The origin of the receptors is a woman in her 70s with acute or convalescent COVID-19.

This clone was found a few times. This rearrangement joins TRBV10-3 to TRBJ1-5; D unclear. The CDR3 consists of 13 residues. Trimming shortened V by 0 bases and J by 3 bases, and 3 bases separated the two germline ends. Per germline, CDR1 ENHRY and CDR2 SYGVKD. The CDR3 DNA reads TGTGCCATCAGTGAGTCCGTCAATCAGCCCCAGCATTTT. This encodes CAISESVNQPQHF.

The rearrangement joins TRBV6-5 to TRBJ1-4; 10 bases agree with TRBD1. Per germline, CDR1 MNHEY and CDR2 SVGAGI. Germline trimming cut 10 bases from V and 3 bases from J; bases unmatched to any gene: 5. The CDR3 length is 14 residues. The CDR3 DNA sequence: TGTGCCACCCGACAGGGGGCACCTAATGAAAAACTGTTTTTT. Encoded protein: CATRQGAPNEKLFF.

This chain joins TRBV5-1 and TRBJ2-3; 9 nucleotides line up with TRBD1. There are 19 residues in the CDR3. Germline V gene data show CDR1 as SGHRS and CDR2 as YFSETQ. Germline trimming cut 4 bases from V and 2 bases from J; bases unmatched to any gene: 17. The CDR3 DNA reads TGCGCCAGCAGCCTAACGGACAGGGGCCCTGAAAGGCACACAGATACGCAGTATTTT. It encodes CASSLTDRGPERHTDTQYF. Full variable domain (remainder filled in from reference TRBV5-1 and TRBJ2-3): KAGVTQTPRYLIKTRGQQVTLSCSPISGHRSVSWYQQTPGQGLQFLFEYFSETQRNKGNFPGRFSGRQFSNSRSEMNVSTLELGDSALYLCASSLTDRGPERHTDTQYFGPGTRLTVL.

The genes are TRBV3-1 (or the pseudogene TRBV3-2) and TRBJ1-3, with TRBD1 matching over 7 bases. The CDR3 runs to 12 residues. Germline-derived CDR1 and CDR2 are LGHDT and YNNKEL (reference sequence). V lost 8 bases to trimming and J lost 7 bases; unmatched junction nucleotides: 5. CDR3 amino acids: CASSDRVNTIYF. In DNA, the CDR3 is TGTGCCAGCTCCGACAGGGTTAACACCATATATTTT.

V is TRBV2 and J is TRBJ2-7; D is unresolved. Per the germline V gene, CDR1 is SNHLY and CDR2 is FYNNEI. The CDR3 is 14 residues long. Trimming left V 1 base short and J 2 bases short, with 9 bases between. CDR3 region: CASSEDATTYEQYF. CDR3 DNA: TGTGCCAGCAGTGAAGATGCTACGACCTACGAGCAGTACTTC.

The V gene is TRBV5-1, the J gene TRBJ1-1, with 9 bases matching TRBD1. This CDR3 comprises 13 residues. Trimming at V came to 4 bases and at J to 5 bases, leaving 3 bases not matched to a gene. CDR1 is SGHRS and CDR2 is YFSETQ in the germline V gene. CDR3 nucleotides: TGCGCCAGCAGCATCGGGACAGGGACTGAAGCTTTCTTT. Protein product: CASSIGTGTEAFF.

The J gene is TRBJ2-4, the V gene TRBV11-2; TRBD2 aligns across 10 bases. V dropped 5 bases and J dropped 7; count of bases not matched to a gene: 14. Per germline, CDR1 SGHAT and CDR2 FQNNGV. CDR3 length: 17 amino acids. The CDR3 DNA is TGTGCCAGCAGCCCCTGGGTAGCGGGGGGCCCGGAGAACATTCAGTACTTC. Protein sequence: CASSPWVAGGPENIQYF.

The chain employs TRBV5-1 and TRBJ2-2; 9 positions match TRBD1. This CDR3 region has 16 residues. Germline CDR1 SGHRS, CDR2 YFSETQ. Germline trimming cut 0 bases from V and 3 bases from J; bases unmatched to any gene: 3. CDR3 sequence (DNA): TGCGCCAGCAGCTTGGGACAGGGGGTCGACACCGGGGAGCTGTTTTTT. Translation gives CASSLGQGVDTGELFF.

The gene calls are TRBV9 and TRBJ2-7; 8 bases align to TRBD1. Germline CDR1 and CDR2: SGDLS and YYNGEE. V shed 4 bases and J 4 bases; nucleotides not matched to a gene: 7. The CDR3 totals 14 residues. Written as DNA, the CDR3 is TGTGCCAGCAGCCAGGGGGCAGGGTCATACGAGCAGTACTTC. The encoded protein is CASSQGAGSYEQYF.

The V gene is TRBV6-5, the J gene TRBJ1-1; 9 bases line up with TRBD1. Trimming took 2 bases from V and 6 from J; bases not matched to a gene: 10. Germline CDR1 and CDR2: MNHEY and SVGAGI. CDR3 length: 16 amino acids. In DNA, the CDR3 is TGTGCCAGCAGTTACCCGGGGGGACAGGGCCGGGCTGAAGCTTTCTTT. The encoded protein is CASSYPGGQGRAEAFF.

The V and J genes are TRBV5-6 and TRBJ2-3; D gene uncertain. The germline V gene encodes CDR1 SGHDT and CDR2 YYEEEE. The V gene lost 2 bases and the J gene lost 7 bases, with 8 bases spanning the gap. The CDR3 loop spans 12 amino acids. CDR3 coding DNA: TGTGCCAGCAGCTTTTTTAGTAATACGCAGTATTTT. It encodes CASSFFSNTQYF.

This sequence joins TRBV19 and TRBJ2-5, with D possibly TRBD2 on 5 matching bases. CDR1 and CDR2 from the germline V gene are LNHDA and SQIVND (reference sequence). This CDR3 has 14 amino acids. Trimming removed 5 bases at V and 5 bases at J, with 15 bases between. The CDR3 protein is CASSPRARFETQYF. Written as DNA, the CDR3 is TGTGCCAGTAGTCCGCGGGCTAGGTTTGAGACCCAGTACTTC.

This chain uses TRBV5-4 with TRBJ2-2, with 7 bases that match TRBD2. Germline CDR1 SGHNT, CDR2 YYREEE (reference sequence). V shed 3 bases and J 5 bases; nucleotides not matched to a gene: 7. This CDR3 has 15 residues. CDR3 protein: CASSSERGGTGELFF. Here the CDR3 DNA reads TGTGCCAGCAGCTCAGAGCGGGGAGGTACCGGGGAGCTGTTTTTT.

V and J are TRBV5-1 and TRBJ1-1, with TRBD1 matching 8 bases. Per the germline V gene, CDR1 is SGHRS and CDR2 is YFSETQ. The CDR3 runs 16 residues. V gave up 8 bases and J gave up 1 base; unmatched junction bases: 13. CDR3 in DNA: TGCGCCAGTTCACCAGGGGGCCTAGTTGGGAACACTGAAGCTTTCTTT. Encoded protein: CASSPGGLVGNTEAFF.

The rearrangement joins TRBV5-1 to TRBJ2-1, with a possible D match to TRBD1 (6 bases). Per germline, CDR1 SGHRS and CDR2 YFSETQ. Trimming took 5 bases from V and 0 from J, leaving 12 bases between them. This CDR3 is 15 amino acids long. The CDR3 DNA reads as TGCGCCAGCAGGTTGACAGGTCACTCCTACAATGAGCAGTTCTTC. This gives the protein CASRLTGHSYNEQFF.

The table lists this clone with a count of one. V and J are TRBV6-4 and TRBJ1-6; TRBD1 might be the D (5 bases). The CDR3 has 15 residues. V was trimmed by 6 bases and J by 7 bases, leaving 16 bases between them. CDR1 and CDR2 from the germline V gene are MRHNA and SNTAGT. The CDR3 here is CASSEGGDGNSPLHF. As DNA, the CDR3 is TGTGCCAGCAGCGAAGGAGGGGACGGGAATTCACCCCTCCACTTT.

The chain carries TRBV28 and TRBJ1-4, with D perhaps matching TRBD1 (5 bases). V was clipped by 2 bases and J by 5 bases, with 18 bases between them. Germline V gene sequence: CDR1 MDHEN, CDR2 SYDVKM. This CDR3 comprises 17 residues. Here the CDR3 DNA reads TGTGCCAGCAGTTTAAGTTTTGTGGGGGGTCAGAATGAAAAACTGTTTTTT. Translated, it gives CASSLSFVGGQNEKLFF.